The source of this T cell receptor (beta chain) is a study of blood T cells in healthy people across ages. Whole-study results and caveats: Per million T cells, TCR beta diversity dropped about linearly as age rose.

Trimming cost V 3 bases and J 2 bases, with 8 bases left between them. The CDR3 runs to 13 residues. In germline, CDR1 is LGHDT, CDR2 YNNKEL (reference sequence). A second PCR of about 7 to 12 cycles used a sample-barcoded 5' primer and a J-beta primer mix. The template-switch adaptor, which had 12 random nucleotides, put a tag on each cDNA molecule. Each CDR3 protein is one row after TCRdb ran MiXCR on the 5' RACE reads. The sample yields some 1,500,000 distinct CDR3 sequences, about 42% seen once. On this clonotype itself: Its target is unknown.

The sequence derives from a woman in her late teens or twenties in good health. The chain recombines TRBV3-1 with TRBJ2-7, with D unclear. The sample was blood. DNA for the CDR3: TGTGCCAGCAGCCATAGGGCAGCCTACGAGCAGTACTTC. Residues: CASSHRAAYEQYF.